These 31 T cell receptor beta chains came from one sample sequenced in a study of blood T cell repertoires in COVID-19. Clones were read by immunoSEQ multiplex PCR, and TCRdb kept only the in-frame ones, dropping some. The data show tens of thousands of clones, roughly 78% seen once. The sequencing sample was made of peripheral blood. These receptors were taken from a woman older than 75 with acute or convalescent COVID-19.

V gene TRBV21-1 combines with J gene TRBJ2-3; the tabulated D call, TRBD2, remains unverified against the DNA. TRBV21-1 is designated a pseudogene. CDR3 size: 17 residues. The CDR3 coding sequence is TGTGCCAGCAGCAAAGAAGGGCTAGCGGTGAGCACAGATACGCAGTATTTT. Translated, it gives CASSKEGLAVSTDTQYF.

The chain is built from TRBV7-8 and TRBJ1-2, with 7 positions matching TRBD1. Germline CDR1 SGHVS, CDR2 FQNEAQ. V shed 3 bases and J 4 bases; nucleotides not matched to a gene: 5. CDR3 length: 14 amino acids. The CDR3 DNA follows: TGTGCCAGCAGCTTCGAGGGGGCAAGCTATGGCTACACCTTC. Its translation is CASSFEGASYGYTF.

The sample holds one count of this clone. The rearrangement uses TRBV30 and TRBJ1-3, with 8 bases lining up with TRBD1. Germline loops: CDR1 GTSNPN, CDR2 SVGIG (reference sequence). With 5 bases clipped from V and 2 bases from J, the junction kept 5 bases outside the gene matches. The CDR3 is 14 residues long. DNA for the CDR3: TGTGCCTGGGGACAGGGTTTTCCTGGAAACACCATATATTTT. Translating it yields CAWGQGFPGNTIYF. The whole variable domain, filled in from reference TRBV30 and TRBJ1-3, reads SQTIHQWPATLVQPVGSPLSLECTVEGTSNPNLYWYRQAAGRGLQLLFYSVGIGQISSEVPQNLSASRPQDRQFILSSKKLLLSDSGFYLCAWGQGFPGNTIYFGEGSWLTVV.

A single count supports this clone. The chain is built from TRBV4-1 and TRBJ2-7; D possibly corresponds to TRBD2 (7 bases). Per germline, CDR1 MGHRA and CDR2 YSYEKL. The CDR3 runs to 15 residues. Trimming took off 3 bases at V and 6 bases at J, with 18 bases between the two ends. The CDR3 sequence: CASSQRGGIGFEQYF. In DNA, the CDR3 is TGCGCCAGCAGCCAGAGGGGGGGGATAGGCTTCGAGCAGTACTTC.

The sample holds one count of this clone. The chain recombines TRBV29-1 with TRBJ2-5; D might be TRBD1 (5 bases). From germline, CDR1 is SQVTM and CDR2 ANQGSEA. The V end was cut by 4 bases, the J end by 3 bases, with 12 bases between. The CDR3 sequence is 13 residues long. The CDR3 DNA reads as TGCAGCGTTGGACCCCAGGGAAAAGAGACCCAGTACTTC. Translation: CSVGPQGKETQYF. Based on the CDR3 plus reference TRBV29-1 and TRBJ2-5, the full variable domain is SAVISQKPSRDICQRGTSLTIQCQVDSQVTMMFWYRQQPGQSLTLIATANQGSEATYESGFVIDKFPISRPNLTFSTLTVSNMSPEDSSIYLCSVGPQGKETQYFGPGTRLLVL.

CDR3 in DNA: TGCGCCAGCAGCTTGGTGTTAGCGGGGTACAATGAGCAGTTCTTC. It is translated as CASSLVLAGYNEQFF. The chain employs TRBV5-1 and TRBJ2-1, with 8 bases matching TRBD2. Germline lookup yields CDR1 SGHRS and CDR2 YFSETQ. The CDR3 runs to 15 residues. The V and J ends lost 0 bases and 4 bases, in that order; junction bases with no gene match: 3.

The CDR3 DNA is TGTGCCACCAGTGAAGCTGACAGATTCGCGAACACCGGGGAGCTGTTTTTT. Protein product: CATSEADRFANTGELFF. The V and J genes are TRBV24-1 and TRBJ2-2; D is perhaps TRBD1 (5 bases). The germline V gene encodes CDR1 KGHDR and CDR2 SFDVKD. The CDR3 has 17 amino acids. V lost 4 bases, J lost 0 bases, and 14 bases lay in between.

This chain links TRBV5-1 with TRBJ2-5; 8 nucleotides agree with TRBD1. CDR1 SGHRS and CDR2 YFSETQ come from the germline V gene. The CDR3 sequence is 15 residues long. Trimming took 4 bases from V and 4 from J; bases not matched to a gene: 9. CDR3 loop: CASSIITQGGETQYF. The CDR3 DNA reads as TGCGCCAGCAGCATCATAACACAGGGGGGAGAGACCCAGTACTTC.

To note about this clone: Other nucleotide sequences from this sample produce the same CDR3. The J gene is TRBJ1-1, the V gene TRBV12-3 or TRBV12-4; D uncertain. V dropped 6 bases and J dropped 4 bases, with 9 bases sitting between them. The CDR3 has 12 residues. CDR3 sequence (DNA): TGTGCCAGCAGCCTAAGAGGCACTGAAGCTTTCTTT. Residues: CASSLRGTEAFF.

This CDR3 is CASSSTTSGKQFF. CDR3 sequence (DNA): TGTGCCAGCAGCTCGACGACTAGCGGGAAGCAGTTCTTC. This rearrangement joins TRBV7-7 to TRBJ2-1; 11 nucleotides align to TRBD2. CDR1 and CDR2 (germline): SSHAT, FNYEAQ (reference sequence). CDR3 length: 13 residues. After removal of 4 bases from V and 11 bases from J, the junction contained 4 bases not matched to a gene.

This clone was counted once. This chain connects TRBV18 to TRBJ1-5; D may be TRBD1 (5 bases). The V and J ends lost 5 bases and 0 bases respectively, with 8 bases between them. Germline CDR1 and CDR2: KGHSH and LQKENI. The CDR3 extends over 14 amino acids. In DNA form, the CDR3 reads TGTGCCAGCTCAAGTCAGGGTAGCAATCAGCCCCAGCATTTT. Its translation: CASSSQGSNQPQHF. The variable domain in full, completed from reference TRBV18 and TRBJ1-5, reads NAGVMQNPRHLVRRRGQEARLRCSPMKGHSHVYWYRQLPEEGLKFMVYLQKENIIDESGMPKERFSAEFPKEGPSILRIQQVVRGDSAAYFCASSSQGSNQPQHFGDGTRLSIL.

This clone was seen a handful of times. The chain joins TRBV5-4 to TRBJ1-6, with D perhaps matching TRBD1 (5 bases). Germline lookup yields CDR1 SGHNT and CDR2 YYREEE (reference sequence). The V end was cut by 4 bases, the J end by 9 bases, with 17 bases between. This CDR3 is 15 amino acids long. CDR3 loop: CASSPGLPRGSPLHF. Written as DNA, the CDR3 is TGTGCCAGCAGCCCGGGACTGCCGAGGGGTTCACCCCTCCACTTT. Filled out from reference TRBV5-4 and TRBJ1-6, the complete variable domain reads ETGVTQSPTHLIKTRGQQVTLRCSSQSGHNTVSWYQQALGQGPQFIFQYYREEENGRGNFPPRFSGLQFPNYSSELNVNALELDDSALYLCASSPGLPRGSPLHFGNGTRLTVT.

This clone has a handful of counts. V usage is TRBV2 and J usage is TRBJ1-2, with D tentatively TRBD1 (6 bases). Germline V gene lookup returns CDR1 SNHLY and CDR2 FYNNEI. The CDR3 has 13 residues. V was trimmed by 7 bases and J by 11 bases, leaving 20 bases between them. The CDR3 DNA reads TGTGCCAGCACGCGGGGGATAGGGGGGTTTTACACCTTC. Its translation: CASTRGIGGFYTF.

The CDR3 loop is CASSRGRAGARQFF. In nucleotides, the CDR3 is TGTGCCAGCAGCCGGGGGAGGGCCGGGGCAAGGCAGTTCTTC. This chain uses TRBV6-6 with TRBJ2-1, with TRBD2 matching 7 bases. This CDR3 comprises 14 residues. The V and J ends lost 6 bases and 12 bases, in that order; junction bases with no gene match: 14. CDR1 is MNHNY, CDR2 SVGAGI, per germline (reference sequence).

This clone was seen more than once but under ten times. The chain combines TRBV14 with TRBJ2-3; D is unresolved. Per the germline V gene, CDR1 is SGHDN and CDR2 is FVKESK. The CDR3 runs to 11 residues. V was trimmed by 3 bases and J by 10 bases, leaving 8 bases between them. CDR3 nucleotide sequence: TGTGCCAGCAGCCAGGAGATCGCGCAGTATTTT. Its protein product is CASSQEIAQYF.

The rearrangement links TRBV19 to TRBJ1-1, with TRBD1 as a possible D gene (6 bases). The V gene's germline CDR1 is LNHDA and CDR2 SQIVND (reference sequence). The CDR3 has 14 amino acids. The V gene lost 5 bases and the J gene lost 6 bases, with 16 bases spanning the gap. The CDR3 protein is CASSPTGGSSEAFF. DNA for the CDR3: TGTGCCAGTAGTCCCACGGGGGGCTCATCTGAAGCTTTCTTT.

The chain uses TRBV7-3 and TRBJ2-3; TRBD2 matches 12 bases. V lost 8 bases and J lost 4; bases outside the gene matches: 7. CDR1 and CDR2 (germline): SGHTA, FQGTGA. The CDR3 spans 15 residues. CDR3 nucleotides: TGTGCCAGCCAACTAGCGGGGGGCCTTTCAGATACGCAGTATTTT. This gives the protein CASQLAGGLSDTQYF.

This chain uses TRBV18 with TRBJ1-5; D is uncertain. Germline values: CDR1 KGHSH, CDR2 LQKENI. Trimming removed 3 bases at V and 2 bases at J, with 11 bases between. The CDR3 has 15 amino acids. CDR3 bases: TGTGCCAGCTCACCGGGAGGGTTAGGCAATCAGCCCCAGCATTTT. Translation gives CASSPGGLGNQPQHF.

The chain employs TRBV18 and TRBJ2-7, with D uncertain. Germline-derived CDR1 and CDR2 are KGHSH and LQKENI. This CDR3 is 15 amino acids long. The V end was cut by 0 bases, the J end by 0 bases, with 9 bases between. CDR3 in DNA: TGTGCCAGCTCACCACCGATTAGTTTCTCCTACGAGCAGTACTTC. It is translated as CASSPPISFSYEQYF.

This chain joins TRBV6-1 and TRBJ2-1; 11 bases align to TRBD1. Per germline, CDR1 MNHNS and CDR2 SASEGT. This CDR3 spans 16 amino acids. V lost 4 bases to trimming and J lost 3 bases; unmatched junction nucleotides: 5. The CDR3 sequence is CASSGRTGGFYNEQFF. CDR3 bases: TGTGCCAGCAGTGGCAGGACAGGGGGCTTCTACAATGAGCAGTTCTTC.

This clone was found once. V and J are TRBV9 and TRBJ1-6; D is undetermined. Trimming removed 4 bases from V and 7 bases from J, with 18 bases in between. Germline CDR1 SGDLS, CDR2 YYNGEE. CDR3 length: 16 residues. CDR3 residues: CASSSEGSGANSPLHF. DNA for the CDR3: TGTGCCAGCAGCTCCGAAGGCTCGGGAGCAAATTCACCCCTCCACTTT.

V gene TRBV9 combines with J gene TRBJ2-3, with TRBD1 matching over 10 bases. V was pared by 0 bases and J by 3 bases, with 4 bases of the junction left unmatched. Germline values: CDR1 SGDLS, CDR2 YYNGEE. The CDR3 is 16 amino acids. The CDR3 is CASSVAGDRGTDTQYF. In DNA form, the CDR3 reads TGTGCCAGCAGCGTAGCGGGGGACAGGGGTACAGATACGCAGTATTTT.

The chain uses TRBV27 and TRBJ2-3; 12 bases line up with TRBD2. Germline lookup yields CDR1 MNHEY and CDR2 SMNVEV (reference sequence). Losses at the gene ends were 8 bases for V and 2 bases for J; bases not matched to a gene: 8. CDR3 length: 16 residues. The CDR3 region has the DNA TGTGCCAGCCGTAAAACTAGCGGGGGGTCCACAGATACGCAGTATTTT. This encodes CASRKTSGGSTDTQYF.

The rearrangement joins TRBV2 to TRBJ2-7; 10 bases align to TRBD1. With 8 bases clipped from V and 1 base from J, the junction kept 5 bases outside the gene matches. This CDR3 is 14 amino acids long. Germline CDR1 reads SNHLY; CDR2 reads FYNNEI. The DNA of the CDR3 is TGTGCCAGCCCCCGGGACAGGGGTTCCTACGAGCAGTACTTC. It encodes CASPRDRGSYEQYF.

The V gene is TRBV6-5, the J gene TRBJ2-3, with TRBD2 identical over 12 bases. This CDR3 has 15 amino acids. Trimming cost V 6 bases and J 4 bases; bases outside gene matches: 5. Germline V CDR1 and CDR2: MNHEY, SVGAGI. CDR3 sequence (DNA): TGTGCCAGCAGCCTAGCGGGGGGGCCGGCAGATACGCAGTATTTT. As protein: CASSLAGGPADTQYF.

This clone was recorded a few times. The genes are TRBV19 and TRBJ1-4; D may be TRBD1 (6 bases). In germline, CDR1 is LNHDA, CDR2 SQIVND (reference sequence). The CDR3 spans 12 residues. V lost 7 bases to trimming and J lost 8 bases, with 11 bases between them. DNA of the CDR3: TGTGCCAGTAATAACAGGGAGGAAAAACTGTTTTTT. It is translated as CASNNREEKLFF.

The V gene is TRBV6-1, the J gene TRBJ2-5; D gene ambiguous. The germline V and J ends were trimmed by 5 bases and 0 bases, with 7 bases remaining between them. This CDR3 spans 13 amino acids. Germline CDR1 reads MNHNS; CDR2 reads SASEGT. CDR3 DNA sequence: TGTGCCAGCAGTTATCTAGACCAAGAGACCCAGTACTTC. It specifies CASSYLDQETQYF.

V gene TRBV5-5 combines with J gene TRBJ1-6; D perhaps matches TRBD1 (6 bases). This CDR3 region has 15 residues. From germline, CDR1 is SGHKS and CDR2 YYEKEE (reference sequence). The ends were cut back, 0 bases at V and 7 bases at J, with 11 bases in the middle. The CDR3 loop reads CASSLGQVGNSPLHF. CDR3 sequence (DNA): TGTGCCAGCAGCTTGGGACAGGTGGGCAATTCACCCCTCCACTTT.

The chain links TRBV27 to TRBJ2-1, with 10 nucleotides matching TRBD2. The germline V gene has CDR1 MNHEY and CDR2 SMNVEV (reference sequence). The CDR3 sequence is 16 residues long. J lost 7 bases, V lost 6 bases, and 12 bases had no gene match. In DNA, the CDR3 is TGTGCCAGCAGGCCCAAGCGGGGGGGAAAGTGGAATGAGCAGTTCTTC. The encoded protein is CASRPKRGGKWNEQFF.

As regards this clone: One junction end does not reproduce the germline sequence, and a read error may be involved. The CDR3 region is CASSQEGTTLSVF. The CDR3 nucleotides read TGTGCCAGCAGCCAAGAGGGGACTACCCTCTCTGTCTTC. The V gene is TRBV3-1 (or the pseudogene TRBV3-2), the J gene TRBJ2-1; 7 positions agree with TRBD2. CDR1 LGHDT and CDR2 YNNKEL come from the germline V gene (reference sequence). This CDR3 comprises 13 residues.

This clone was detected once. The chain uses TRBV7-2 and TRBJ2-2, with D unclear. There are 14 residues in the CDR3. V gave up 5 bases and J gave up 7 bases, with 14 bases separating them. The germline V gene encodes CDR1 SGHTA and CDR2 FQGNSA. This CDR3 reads CASSPQTRIGELFF. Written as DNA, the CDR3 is TGTGCCAGCAGCCCCCAGACTCGGATCGGGGAGCTGTTTTTT.